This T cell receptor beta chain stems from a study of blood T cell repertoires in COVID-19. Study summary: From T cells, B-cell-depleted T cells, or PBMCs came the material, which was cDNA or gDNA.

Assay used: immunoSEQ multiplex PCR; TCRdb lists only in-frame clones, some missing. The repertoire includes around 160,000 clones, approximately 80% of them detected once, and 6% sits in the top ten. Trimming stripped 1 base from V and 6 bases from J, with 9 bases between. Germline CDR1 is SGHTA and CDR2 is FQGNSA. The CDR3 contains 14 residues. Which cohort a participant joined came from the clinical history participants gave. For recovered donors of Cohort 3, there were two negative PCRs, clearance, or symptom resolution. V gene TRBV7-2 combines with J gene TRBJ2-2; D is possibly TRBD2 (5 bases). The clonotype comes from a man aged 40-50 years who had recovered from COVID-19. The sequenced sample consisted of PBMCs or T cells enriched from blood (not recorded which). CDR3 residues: CASSLDRGAGELFF. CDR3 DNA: TGTGCCAGCAGCTTAGACCGGGGAGCCGGGGAGCTGTTTTTT.